This T cell receptor (beta chain) was captured by sequencing in a study of blood T cell repertoires in COVID-19. V lost 4 bases, J lost 3 bases, and 7 bases stayed unmatched. The CDR3 length is 16 residues. The V gene's germline CDR1 is SGHNT and CDR2 YYREEE (reference sequence). The cohort comprised adults aged about 18 to 100 years residing in 20 to 30 US areas. This clone has only one observation. TCRdb keeps only in-frame clones here, not all; method: immunoSEQ multiplex PCR. The sample has around 370,000 clones, approximately 90% seen once; the top ten hold 1.2%. This chain uses TRBV5-4 with TRBJ1-1, with 12 positions matching TRBD1. This TCR came from a woman in her late teens or twenties who had recovered from COVID-19. What was sequenced was PBMCs or T cells enriched from blood (not recorded which). CDR3 bases: TGTGCCAGCAGCGCCGGGACAGGGGGCGCGGACACTGAAGCTTTCTTT. It specifies CASSAGTGGADTEAFF.